The sequence of this T cell receptor (beta chain) was determined in a study of graft-versus-host responses after intestinal transplantation. Germline-derived CDR1 and CDR2 are MRHNA and SNTAGT. The ends were cut back, 3 bases at V and 1 base at J, with 6 bases in the middle. This CDR3 spans 13 amino acids. Some clones are missing from TCRdb's copy, which holds only in-frame ones; the method was immunoSEQ multiplex PCR. In the table there are over 45,000 clones, around 90% of which are singletons. A note on this clone: Its antigen remains unknown.

The chain links TRBV6-4 to TRBJ1-1; D is ambiguous. The material sequenced was unstimulated CD4+ T cells sorted from spleen or lymph node cells, taken before transplant. This sequence was found in a human donor who was the organ donor for an intestinal transplant. This CDR3 is CASSERGNTEAFF. CDR3 in DNA: TGTGCCAGCAGTGAGCGGGGGAACACTGAAGCTTTCTTT.